Shown below are 16 T cell receptor beta chains from a single sample sequenced in a study of blood T cell repertoires in COVID-19 (dated by TCRdb to 2018 to 2020). Libraries were constructed by the immunoSEQ multiplex PCR assay. The clones in this table, taken by TCRdb from immuneACCESS, are in-frame only. Not every clone is retained; where verified, under half of the shortfall comes from an unresolved V gene, and the cause of the rest is unknown. This sample lists 400,000 to 550,000 clones; about 85% were detected once. Of the sample, under 2.5% is held by the ten largest clones. The sequenced sample consisted of PBMCs or T cells enriched from blood (not recorded which). All receptors come from a woman aged 18-30 years with acute COVID-19.

The rearrangement joins TRBV3-1 (or the pseudogene TRBV3-2) to TRBJ1-2; no definite D call. CDR3 length: 13 residues. The germline V gene encodes CDR1 LGHDT and CDR2 YNNKEL (reference sequence). Trimming removed 4 bases from V and 4 bases from J, with 10 bases in between. Here the CDR3 DNA reads TGTGCCAGCAGCCCAGGACTCGCCTATGGCTACACCTTC. This sequence encodes CASSPGLAYGYTF.

The rearrangement links TRBV4-1 to TRBJ2-7; the D gene is possibly TRBD2 (6 bases). The V and J ends lost 0 bases and 2 bases respectively, with 14 bases between them. Germline V gene sequence: CDR1 MGHRA, CDR2 YSYEKL. The CDR3 runs 16 residues. The CDR3, as DNA: TGCGCCAGCAGCCAAGAATTCGGGACTGTAACCTACGAGCAGTACTTC. This gives the protein CASSQEFGTVTYEQYF.

This clone was detected only a few times. The chain carries TRBV28 and TRBJ1-2, with a weak D call TRBD1 (6 bases). The germline V gene has CDR1 MDHEN and CDR2 SYDVKM. CDR3 length equals 15 residues. Trimming left V 6 bases short and J 7 bases short, with 21 bases between. CDR3 amino acids: CASRLGGGGAVGYTF. The CDR3 nucleotides read TGTGCCAGCAGGCTAGGCGGCGGGGGCGCCGTTGGCTACACCTTC.

The chain links TRBV6-5 to TRBJ2-1, with D unclear. The CDR3 is 12 residues long. Germline CDR1 reads MNHEY; CDR2 reads SVGAGI. Trimming shortened V by 5 bases and J by 8 bases, and 10 bases separated the two germline ends. The CDR3 region is CASSTRIDEQFF. CDR3 in DNA: TGTGCCAGCAGTACCCGAATAGATGAGCAGTTCTTC.

The V gene is TRBV5-1, the J gene TRBJ2-1; D is uncertain. The CDR3 is made up of 16 amino acids. CDR1 and CDR2 from the germline V gene are SGHRS and YFSETQ. V was shortened by 1 base and J by 0 bases, with 11 bases between the two germline ends. CDR3 DNA: TGCGCCAGCAGCTTGCGGCGGTCGAGCTCCTACAATGAGCAGTTCTTC. Translation gives CASSLRRSSSYNEQFF.

The chain links TRBV15 to TRBJ1-1; D gene unclear. V dropped 1 base and J dropped 0 bases, with 9 bases sitting between them. The CDR3 runs to 15 residues. Germline values: CDR1 LNHNV, CDR2 YYDKDF (reference sequence). CDR3 loop: CATSRVTQMNTEAFF. In DNA, the CDR3 is TGTGCCACCAGCAGAGTGACTCAAATGAACACTGAAGCTTTCTTT.

This chain connects TRBV5-1 to TRBJ2-2; 13 nucleotides line up with TRBD2. The germline CDR1 and CDR2 sequences are SGHRS and YFSETQ. J was trimmed by 6 bases and V by 7 bases; bases with no gene match: 3. This CDR3 has 14 amino acids. This CDR3 reads CASPTSGGAGELFF. CDR3 coding DNA: TGCGCCAGCCCAACTAGCGGGGGGGCCGGGGAGCTGTTTTTT.

The J gene is TRBJ2-1, the V gene TRBV7-2, with TRBD2 matching over 9 bases. V lost 7 bases to trimming and J lost 9 bases; unmatched junction nucleotides: 13. The CDR3 runs 15 residues. The germline CDR1 and CDR2 sequences are SGHTA and FQGNSA. CDR3 in DNA: TGTGCCAGCAATACATACGGGACTAGCTCAGGTGAGCAGTTCTTC. It codes for CASNTYGTSSGEQFF. The whole variable domain, filled in from reference TRBV7-2 and TRBJ2-1, reads GAGVSQSPSNKVTEKGKDVELRCDPISGHTALYWYRQSLGQGLEFLIYFQGNSAPDKSGLPSDRFSAERTGGSVSTLTIQRTQQEDSAVYLCASNTYGTSSGEQFFGPGTRLTVL.

CDR3 loop: CASSPEGQGDTEAFF. Written as DNA, the CDR3 is TGTGCCAGCTCACCGGAGGGACAGGGGGACACTGAAGCTTTCTTT. The chain couples TRBV18 to TRBJ1-1, with 11 bases that match TRBD1. V trimming: 3 bases; J trimming: 3 bases; junction bases outside the gene matches: 3. Germline-derived CDR1 and CDR2 are KGHSH and LQKENI. CDR3 length equals 15 residues.

This clone appeared a single time. The rearrangement links TRBV28 to TRBJ2-5; D uncertain. Trimming left V 10 bases short and J 5 bases short, with 20 bases between. The CDR3 totals 14 residues. Germline V gives CDR1 MDHEN, CDR2 SYDVKM. DNA for the CDR3: TGTGCCACCAAACAATTACAGAGAGTCGAGACCCAGTACTTC. This encodes CATKQLQRVETQYF. The whole variable domain, filled in from reference TRBV28 and TRBJ2-5, reads DVKVTQSSRYLVKRTGEKVFLECVQDMDHENMFWYRQDPGLGLRLIYFSYDVKMKEKGDIPEGYSVSREKKERFSLILESASTNQTSMYLCATKQLQRVETQYFGPGTRLLVL.

This rearrangement joins TRBV28 to TRBJ2-7; 7 bases map to TRBD1. The ends lost 6 bases at V and 6 bases at J; junction bases unmatched: 14. This CDR3 comprises 15 residues. The germline V gene has CDR1 MDHEN and CDR2 SYDVKM. The CDR3 bases are TGTGCCAGCAGCCCTTATTCGACAGGGTCTGGCGAGCAGTACTTC. Translating it yields CASSPYSTGSGEQYF.

V is TRBV19 and J is TRBJ1-6, with a tentative D call TRBD1 (6 bases). CDR1 is LNHDA, CDR2 SQIVND, per germline (reference sequence). The CDR3 has 14 residues. The germline V and J ends were trimmed by 0 bases and 9 bases, with 9 bases remaining between them. CDR3 DNA: TGTGCCAGTAGTATAGAGGCCAGGGGTTCACCCCTCCACTTT. This codes for CASSIEARGSPLHF.

This chain links TRBV7-9 with TRBJ1-4; no reliable D call. CDR3 length: 15 residues. CDR1 and CDR2 (germline): SEHNR, FQNEAQ (reference sequence). The V end lost 3 bases, the J end lost 4 bases, and 12 bases lay between the germline ends. The DNA for the CDR3 is TGTGCCAGCAGCTTGGAGCAGTTTGGTAATGAAAAACTGTTTTTT. It yields the protein CASSLEQFGNEKLFF.

This chain connects TRBV28 to TRBJ1-1, with D perhaps matching TRBD1 (6 bases). CDR1 MDHEN and CDR2 SYDVKM come from the germline V gene. V lost 6 bases and J 3 bases, leaving 23 bases between the germline ends. The CDR3 runs 17 residues. As DNA, the CDR3 is TGTGCCAGCAGACATGGGCTAAGGGGGAAATTTGACACTGAAGCTTTCTTT. This gives the protein CASRHGLRGKFDTEAFF.

V is TRBV9 and J is TRBJ1-2; possible D gene TRBD1, 5 bases. The CDR3 is made up of 15 amino acids. V lost 0 bases to trimming and J lost 2 bases, with 11 bases between them. Germline V gene sequence: CDR1 SGDLS, CDR2 YYNGEE. Here the CDR3 DNA reads TGTGCCAGCAGCGTAGAACCAGGGCACAACTATGGCTACACCTTC. The encoded protein is CASSVEPGHNYGYTF.

The chain carries TRBV4-2 and TRBJ1-2; no clear D. This CDR3 comprises 13 residues. Per germline, CDR1 LGHNA and CDR2 YNFKEQ. V lost 0 bases, J lost 8 bases, and 10 bases lay in between. In DNA, the CDR3 is TGTGCCAGCAGCCAAGATACCACGAGCGGCTACACCTTC. This gives the protein CASSQDTTSGYTF.